The 21 T cell receptor beta chains below all came from one sample that was sequenced in a study of a mutant IDH1 vaccine in newly diagnosed glioma. The time point: week 11, during vaccination. What each vaccine dose contained was 300 ug of mutant IDH1 20-mer peptide, accompanied by topical imiquimod. Repertoires were generated with immunoSEQ multiplex PCR, while TCRdb's copy carries only in-frame clones and drops some. The sample holds about 120,000 clones, roughly 78% seen once. Which antigens these TCRs recognize remains unknown. This specimen was PBMCs, taken from a glioma patient whose treatment included an IDH1 peptide vaccine. The receptors derive from a man between 35 and 55 years old with glioma.

The gene calls are TRBV7-2 and TRBJ2-5; D might be TRBD1 (7 bases). The length of the CDR3 is 17 residues. V lost 1 base, J lost 2 bases, and 17 bases lay in between. CDR1 and CDR2 from the germline V gene are SGHTA and FQGNSA. CDR3 coding DNA: TGTGCCAGCAGCTTAGTTGCAGGGGGGAGGAGGCAAGAGACCCAGTACTTC. Amino acids: CASSLVAGGRRQETQYF.

The gene calls are TRBV7-6 and TRBJ1-1; TRBD1 aligns across 7 bases. Unmatched junction bases numbered 6, after V lost 5 bases and J lost 6 bases. The germline V gene has CDR1 SGHVS and CDR2 FNYEAQ. The CDR3 is made up of 13 amino acids. DNA for the CDR3: TGTGCCAGCAGCCTTGACAGGGTGTCTGAAGCTTTCTTT. Protein sequence: CASSLDRVSEAFF.

The gene calls are TRBV30 and TRBJ1-4, with 7 bases aligning to TRBD1. J was trimmed by 6 bases and V by 8 bases; bases with no gene match: 15. Germline V gene lookup returns CDR1 GTSNPN and CDR2 SVGIG (reference sequence). The CDR3 totals 15 residues. The CDR3 region has the DNA TGTGCCGGCGCGCTCAAGGGACAGACTTATGAAAAACTGTTTTTT. Amino acid sequence: CAGALKGQTYEKLFF.

The chain combines TRBV6-5 with TRBJ2-7, with a weak D call TRBD1 (6 bases). V lost 7 bases, J lost 3 bases, and 16 bases lay in between. Germline V gene sequence: CDR1 MNHEY, CDR2 SVGAGI. This CDR3 contains 14 residues. Here the CDR3 reads CASTQGSSSYEQYF. CDR3 nucleotide sequence: TGTGCCAGCACCCAGGGGAGTTCTAGCTACGAGCAGTACTTC.

CDR3 sequence (DNA): TGCGCCAGCAGCATCACCGGGACAGTGAACACTGAAGCTTTCTTT. This encodes CASSITGTVNTEAFF. The rearrangement uses TRBV5-1 and TRBJ1-1; 7 positions agree with TRBD1. Germline V CDR1 and CDR2: SGHRS, YFSETQ. V shed 4 bases, J shed 0 bases, and the junction held 6 bases outside the gene matches. This CDR3 region has 15 residues.

The J gene is TRBJ2-7, the V gene TRBV18; 9 positions match TRBD2. This CDR3 contains 14 residues. Germline CDR1 is KGHSH and CDR2 is LQKENI. J gave up 2 bases and V 2 bases, and 1 base lay outside the gene matches. Here the CDR3 reads CASSPKRGAYEQYF. DNA for the CDR3: TGTGCCAGCTCACCAAAGCGGGGGGCCTACGAGCAGTACTTC.

This clone was detected a few times. CDR3 sequence reads: CASGGFTYEQYF. The CDR3 region has the DNA TGTGCCAGTGGCGGGTTTACCTACGAGCAGTACTTC. The chain carries TRBV7-2 and TRBJ2-7; a possible D gene is TRBD2 (5 bases). The CDR3 totals 12 residues. From germline, CDR1 is SGHTA and CDR2 FQGNSA. Trimming pared 9 bases from V and 2 bases from J, leaving 11 bases between.

V gene TRBV19 combines with J gene TRBJ1-5; TRBD1 might be the D (5 bases). The germline gives CDR1 LNHDA, CDR2 SQIVND (reference sequence). The CDR3 totals 12 residues. Between the trimmed V and J ends, which lost 8 bases and 1 base, there was a span of 6 bases. CDR3 nucleotide sequence: TGTGCCAGTTCAGGGAGCAATCAGCCCCAGCATTTT. Protein product: CASSGSNQPQHF.

The chain uses TRBV2 and TRBJ1-1; the D is unclear. Germline loops: CDR1 SNHLY, CDR2 FYNNEI. This CDR3 contains 15 residues. Trimming removed 4 bases at V and 0 bases at J, with 12 bases between. CDR3 loop: CASSAHRDLNTEAFF. CDR3 bases: TGTGCCAGCAGTGCTCACAGAGACCTGAACACTGAAGCTTTCTTT.

The chain recombines TRBV5-6 with TRBJ2-3; maybe TRBD1 (5 bases). The germline V and J ends were trimmed by 6 bases and 0 bases, with 11 bases remaining between them. This CDR3 region has 14 residues. Looked up from germline, CDR1 is SGHDT and CDR2 is YYEEEE. The chain's CDR3 is CASTPTASTDTQYF. Here the CDR3 DNA reads TGTGCCAGCACTCCGACAGCTAGCACAGATACGCAGTATTTT.

The chain recombines TRBV5-6 with TRBJ2-7; 8 positions agree with TRBD1. The CDR3 is made up of 14 amino acids. V shed 4 bases and J 5 bases; nucleotides not matched to a gene: 8. Looked up from germline, CDR1 is SGHDT and CDR2 is YYEEEE. CDR3 bases: TGTGCCAGCAGCACGTCGGACAGGGTGAACGAGCAGTACTTC. This gives the protein CASSTSDRVNEQYF.

The genes are TRBV27 and TRBJ2-7; TRBD1 agrees at 8 bases. The CDR3 totals 13 residues. Germline V gene data show CDR1 as MNHEY and CDR2 as SMNVEV (reference sequence). V lost 6 bases and J lost 8; bases outside the gene matches: 9. The CDR3 loop is CASRARDRTQQYF. The CDR3 DNA reads as TGTGCCAGCAGAGCCCGGGACAGGACGCAGCAGTACTTC.

The V and J genes are TRBV5-1 and TRBJ1-2, with a possible D match to TRBD1 (6 bases). V lost 4 bases and J lost 8, with 18 bases in between. Germline V CDR1 and CDR2: SGHRS, YFSETQ. This CDR3 contains 14 residues. The CDR3 DNA reads as TGCGCCAGCAGCCTGGCCGGGACAATAGTAGGCTACACCTTC. Amino acids: CASSLAGTIVGYTF.

The V gene is TRBV5-3, the J gene TRBJ2-6; a weak D match, TRBD1 (6 bases). TRBV5-3 belongs to the ORF category, with a function that is uncertain. V gave up 10 bases and J gave up 2 bases, with 19 bases separating them. This CDR3 is built from 16 residues. The DNA of the CDR3 is TGTGCCCCCCTCCCGGGACATGACACTGGGGCCAACGTCCTGACTTTC. Its translation is CAPLPGHDTGANVLTF.

In DNA, the CDR3 is TGCGCCAGCAGCTTAACCGCCGGGACAGGGTATTACGGGGAGCTGTTTTTT. This sequence encodes CASSLTAGTGYYGELFF. This chain joins TRBV5-1 and TRBJ2-2; 9 bases are shared with TRBD1. This CDR3 spans 17 amino acids. CDR1 is SGHRS and CDR2 is YFSETQ in the germline V gene. V shed 2 bases and J 7 bases; nucleotides not matched to a gene: 12.

This sequence joins TRBV6-4 and TRBJ2-1; 12 nucleotides agree with TRBD2. Per the germline V gene, CDR1 is MRHNA and CDR2 is SNTAGT. J lost 4 bases, V lost 4 bases, and 2 bases had no gene match. The length of the CDR3 is 15 residues. The CDR3 protein is CASSATSGGYNEQFF. The CDR3 nucleotides read TGTGCCAGCAGTGCGACTAGCGGGGGATACAATGAGCAGTTCTTC.

The chain has TRBV5-5 and TRBJ2-7, with TRBD2 matching 10 bases. The CDR3 has 16 residues. Germline lookup yields CDR1 SGHKS and CDR2 YYEKEE (reference sequence). V was pared by 0 bases and J by 2 bases, with 5 bases of the junction left unmatched. CDR3 sequence (DNA): TGTGCCAGCAGCTTGGACCTAGCGGGGGCGACCTACGAGCAGTACTTC. Translating gives CASSLDLAGATYEQYF.

The gene calls are TRBV14 and TRBJ2-2, with 11 bases aligning to TRBD2. The CDR3 extends over 14 amino acids. V lost 2 bases to trimming and J lost 8 bases; unmatched junction nucleotides: 1. Germline V gene lookup returns CDR1 SGHDN and CDR2 FVKESK. This CDR3 is CASSQRLAGGELFF. The CDR3 region has the DNA TGTGCCAGCAGCCAACGACTAGCGGGAGGGGAGCTGTTTTTT.

The V gene is TRBV19, the J gene TRBJ2-1; 12 bases match TRBD2. The trim removed 5 bases at V and 4 bases at J, leaving 6 bases unmatched. Germline lookup yields CDR1 LNHDA and CDR2 SQIVND (reference sequence). The CDR3 loop spans 16 amino acids. The CDR3, as DNA: TGTGCCAGTAGTCTATCACTAGCGGGAGGTTACAATGAGCAGTTCTTC. The encoded protein is CASSLSLAGGYNEQFF.

The chain is built from TRBV27 and TRBJ1-2, with D perhaps TRBD1 (6 bases). Trimming removed 3 bases from V and 4 bases from J, with 12 bases in between. CDR1 and CDR2 (germline): MNHEY, SMNVEV (reference sequence). This CDR3 comprises 14 residues. The CDR3 loop is CASSFSGQTYGYTF. Written as DNA, the CDR3 is TGTGCCAGCAGTTTTAGCGGACAGACCTATGGCTACACCTTC.

A word on this clone: Other DNA sequences from this sample encode an identical CDR3 as well. The rearrangement joins TRBV11-2 to TRBJ2-2; 7 nucleotides agree with TRBD1. Germline-derived CDR1 and CDR2 are SGHAT and FQNNGV. With 6 bases clipped from V and 1 base from J, the junction kept 2 bases outside the gene matches. The CDR3 totals 14 residues. In DNA, the CDR3 is TGTGCCAGCAGTCGGGACAGGAACACCGGGGAGCTGTTTTTT. Translating gives CASSRDRNTGELFF.